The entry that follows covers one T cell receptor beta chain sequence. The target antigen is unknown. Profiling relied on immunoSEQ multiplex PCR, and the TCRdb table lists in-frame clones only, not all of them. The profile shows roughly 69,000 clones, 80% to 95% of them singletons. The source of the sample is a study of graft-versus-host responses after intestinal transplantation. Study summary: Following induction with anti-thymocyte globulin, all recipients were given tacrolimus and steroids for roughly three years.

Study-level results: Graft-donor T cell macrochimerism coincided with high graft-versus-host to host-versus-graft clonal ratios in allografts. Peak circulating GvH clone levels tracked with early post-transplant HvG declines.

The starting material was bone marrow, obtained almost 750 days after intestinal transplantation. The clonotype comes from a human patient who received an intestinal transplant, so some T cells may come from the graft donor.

Written as DNA, the CDR3 is TGTGCCAGCAGAATAGGGGCGAACACCGGGGAGCTGTTTTTT. This codes for CASRIGANTGELFF. The chain joins TRBV2 to TRBJ2-2, with D possibly being TRBD1 (5 bases). The ends were cut back, 6 bases at V and 0 bases at J, with 8 bases in the middle. Germline values: CDR1 SNHLY, CDR2 FYNNEI. This CDR3 comprises 14 residues.